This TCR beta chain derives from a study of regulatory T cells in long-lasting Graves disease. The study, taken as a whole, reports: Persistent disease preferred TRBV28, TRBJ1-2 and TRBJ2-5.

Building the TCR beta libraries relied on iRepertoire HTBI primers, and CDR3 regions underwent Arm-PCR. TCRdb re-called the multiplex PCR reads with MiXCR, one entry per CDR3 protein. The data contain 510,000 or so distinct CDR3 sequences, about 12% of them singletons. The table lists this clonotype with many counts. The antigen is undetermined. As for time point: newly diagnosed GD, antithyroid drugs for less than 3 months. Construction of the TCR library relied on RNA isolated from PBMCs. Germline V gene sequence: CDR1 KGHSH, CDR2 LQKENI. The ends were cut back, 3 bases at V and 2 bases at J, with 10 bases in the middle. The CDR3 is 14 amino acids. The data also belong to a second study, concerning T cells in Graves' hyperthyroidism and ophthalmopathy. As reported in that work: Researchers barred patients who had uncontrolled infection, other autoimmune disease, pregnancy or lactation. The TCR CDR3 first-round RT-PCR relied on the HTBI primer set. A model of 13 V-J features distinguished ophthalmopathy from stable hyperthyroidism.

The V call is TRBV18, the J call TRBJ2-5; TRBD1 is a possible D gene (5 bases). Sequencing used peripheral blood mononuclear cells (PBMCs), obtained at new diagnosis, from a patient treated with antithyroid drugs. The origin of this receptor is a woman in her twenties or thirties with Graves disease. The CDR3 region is CASSPSQAQETQYF. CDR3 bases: TGTGCCAGCTCACCGTCACAGGCGCAAGAGACCCAGTACTTC.